Below are 5 T cell receptor beta chains sequenced from a single sample in a study of post-analysis software for immune sequencing data (dated by TCRdb to between 2014 and 2016). Overall study results and their limits: Significantly higher frequencies in patients than in controls were found for five or six TRBV segments, including TRBV5-6, TRBV5-1 and TRBV20-1.

Library prep was done by PCR. This sample was sequenced with an Illumina HiSeq 2500. To reduce PCR and sequencing biases, unique molecular identifiers were built into the TCR beta cDNA libraries. The raw public data were reprocessed by TCRdb itself: fastp quality trimming at Q25, MiXCR clonotype calling, in-frame beta chains only. All rows with the same CDR3 protein become a single entry with the most common DNA and genes. This sample is represented by about 540,000 distinct CDR3 sequences; around a third of them were singletons. The ten largest clones add up to roughly 6% of the sample. Their recognized antigens are unknown. The sample was blood. These receptors all stem from a girl aged 2-17 years with multiple sclerosis.

V and J are TRBV19 and TRBJ2-1; possibly TRBD1 or TRBD2 for D (5 bases each). Germline V lookup: CDR1 LNHDA, CDR2 SQIVND (reference sequence). Trimming left V 5 bases short and J 9 bases short, with 20 bases between. The CDR3 extends over 15 amino acids. The CDR3 is CASSLRGVVGSEQFF. Here the CDR3 DNA reads TGTGCCAGTAGTCTTAGAGGGGTCGTGGGAAGTGAGCAGTTCTTC.

Notes on this clonotype: A read error may account for a junction end that differs from germline. The chain recombines TRBV12-3 or TRBV12-4 with TRBJ1-2; no firm D call. The CDR3 is 16 residues long. CDR3 residues: CTSTPDYLGRDYGYTF. As DNA, the CDR3 is TGTACCAGCACTCCTGACTACCTCGGACGGGATTATGGCTACACCTTC.

V gene TRBV3-1 combines with J gene TRBJ2-7; D is possibly TRBD1 (6 bases). V was pared by 4 bases and J by 4 bases, with 11 bases between. Germline CDR1 is LGHDT and CDR2 is YNNKEL (reference sequence). This CDR3 region has 13 residues. The chain's CDR3 is CASSRSRGYEQYF. CDR3 DNA sequence: TGTGCCAGCAGCCGCAGCAGGGGTTACGAGCAGTACTTC.

The chain couples TRBV6-2 or TRBV6-3 to TRBJ1-4; D gene unclear. CDR3 size: 14 residues. Germline V gene data show CDR1 as MNHEY and CDR2 as SVGEGT. V lost 7 bases and J 4 bases, leaving 13 bases between the germline ends. This CDR3 is CASTRWPINEKLFF. The CDR3 DNA is TGTGCCAGCACCCGGTGGCCGATTAATGAAAAACTGTTTTTT.

The chain carries TRBV5-1 and TRBJ2-7, with D maybe TRBD1 (6 bases). V gave up 3 bases and J gave up 6 bases, with 16 bases separating them. Germline V gives CDR1 SGHRS, CDR2 YFSETQ. CDR3 size: 14 residues. The CDR3 region has the DNA TGCGCCAGCAGCTCCGGGCTGACAGGTCCCGAGCAGTACTTC. Translating it yields CASSSGLTGPEQYF.